These 19 T cell receptor beta chains were sequenced from one sample in a study of T cells expressing NK-cell markers (dated by TCRdb to about 2020). Libraries were constructed by 5' RACE. Data came from an Illumina HiSeq 2000. After the reads were reprocessed by TCRdb, one entry was made per CDR3 protein sequence, with no DNA. The sample's table covers a few hundred thousand distinct CDR3 sequences. The ten top clones hold roughly 1.4% of the sample. Material: blood T cells: a sorted CD56 or NKG2C T cell subset, CD4+ or CD8+ T cells, or bulk PBMC T cells (not recorded which). The receptors shown here come from a woman aged 45-65 years in good health. Donor details come from another sample of the same person, matched by shared clones.

V and J are TRBV5-1 and TRBJ2-3; TCRdb picks TRBD1, but there is no DNA to check that call. There are 13 residues in the CDR3. The germline V gene encodes CDR1 SGHRS and CDR2 YFSETQ. The CDR3 sequence is CASSPPRADTQYF.

This sequence joins TRBV10-3 and TRBJ2-7; as DNA is missing, the TRBD1 call by TCRdb cannot be tested. The length of the CDR3 is 11 residues. Germline values: CDR1 ENHRY, CDR2 SYGVKD. CDR3 sequence reads: CATRDSVEQYF.

This CDR3 is CASRPQGYNEQFF. This rearrangement joins TRBV2 to TRBJ2-1; TCRdb designates TRBD1, a call that cannot be tested without DNA. The CDR3 totals 13 residues. The germline V gene has CDR1 SNHLY and CDR2 FYNNEI.

This chain joins TRBV20-1 and TRBJ2-3; there is no DNA to check the TCRdb D call of TRBD1. This CDR3 comprises 15 residues. Germline V lookup: CDR1 DFQATT, CDR2 SNEGSKA (reference sequence). This CDR3 reads CSARPWDRATDTQYF.

The V call is TRBV15, the J call TRBJ2-5; the D gene TCRdb calls, TRBD1, cannot be checked with no DNA. CDR3 size: 16 residues. Germline lookup yields CDR1 LNHNV and CDR2 YYDKDF (reference sequence). The CDR3 loop reads CATSRDGQGWRETQYF.

The chain is built from TRBV10-3 and TRBJ2-3. This CDR3 spans 15 amino acids. Germline V gene sequence: CDR1 ENHRY, CDR2 SYGVKD. This chain's CDR3 is CAISVGQTTPDTQYF.

The rearrangement links TRBV7-6 to TRBJ1-6; TCRdb outputs TRBD1, but without DNA this stays unchecked. CDR3 length: 16 residues. Germline values: CDR1 SGHVS, CDR2 FNYEAQ. This CDR3 reads CASSALSDRASSPLHF.

The J gene is TRBJ2-1, the V gene TRBV6-6; TCRdb proposes TRBD1, but this gene call is untestable without DNA. Germline V CDR1 and CDR2: MNHNY, SVGAGI (reference sequence). The CDR3 is made up of 14 amino acids. This CDR3 reads CASSKGQLYNEQFF.

The chain is built from TRBV2 and TRBJ2-3; TCRdb proposes TRBD1, but this gene call is untestable without DNA. CDR1 is SNHLY and CDR2 is FYNNEI in the germline V gene. This CDR3 region has 16 residues. CDR3 sequence reads: CASSRDRGLSTDTQYF.

This chain connects TRBV7-9 to TRBJ2-3; the D call of TRBD2 rests on TCRdb alone, since no DNA is present to check it. CDR3 length equals 15 residues. Germline V CDR1 and CDR2: SEHNR, FQNEAQ (reference sequence). This CDR3 reads CASSSGTSGRLTQYF.

This rearrangement joins TRBV20-1 to TRBJ2-5; with no DNA, the TCRdb D assignment of TRBD2 cannot be verified. Germline-derived CDR1 and CDR2 are DFQATT and SNEGSKA (reference sequence). The CDR3 totals 15 residues. The CDR3 loop reads CSARNLVSGTETQYF.

J is TRBJ1-1 and V is TRBV6-5; TCRdb indicates TRBD1, and absent DNA this call remains unverified. CDR3 length: 13 amino acids. Germline V gene lookup returns CDR1 MNHEY and CDR2 SVGAGI. The chain's CDR3 is CASSKQGHTEAFF.

This sequence joins TRBV4-1 and TRBJ1-3; absent DNA, TCRdb's TRBD1 call cannot be checked. This CDR3 is built from 17 residues. Germline V gene sequence: CDR1 MGHRA, CDR2 YSYEKL. The CDR3 protein is CASSQERVRSSGNTIYF.

The chain combines TRBV7-8 with TRBJ2-5; without DNA, the TCRdb call of TRBD1 cannot be checked. Germline CDR1 is SGHVS and CDR2 is FQNEAQ. This CDR3 is 16 amino acids long. The CDR3 protein is CASSLARERGQETQYF.

The V gene is TRBV5-1, the J gene TRBJ2-1; the TCRdb D gene call, TRBD1, has no DNA to confirm it. CDR1 and CDR2 from the germline V gene are SGHRS and YFSETQ. The CDR3 has 15 residues. CDR3 amino acids: CASSLKDRGYNEQFF. The complete variable domain, with remaining parts taken from reference TRBV5-1 and TRBJ2-1, reads KAGVTQTPRYLIKTRGQQVTLSCSPISGHRSVSWYQQTPGQGLQFLFEYFSETQRNKGNFPGRFSGRQFSNSRSEMNVSTLELGDSALYLCASSLKDRGYNEQFFGPGTRLTVL.

This chain links TRBV6-6 with TRBJ2-2; no DNA is available, so the TRBD2 call from TCRdb remains unchecked. This CDR3 contains 14 residues. Germline loops: CDR1 MNHNY, CDR2 SVGAGI (reference sequence). The CDR3 sequence is CASSYLGLGGELFF.

V is TRBV20-1 and J is TRBJ2-5; with no DNA, the TCRdb D assignment of TRBD1 cannot be verified. The CDR3 is 13 residues long. Germline CDR1 and CDR2: DFQATT and SNEGSKA (reference sequence). The CDR3 reads CSGTRTIKETQYF.

CDR3 loop: CASSEGTGNSYEQYF. The chain joins TRBV9 to TRBJ2-7; TCRdb selects TRBD1, and the lack of DNA leaves this call unchecked. The length of the CDR3 is 15 residues. The germline CDR1 and CDR2 sequences are SGDLS and YYNGEE.

This sequence joins TRBV10-3 and TRBJ2-5; TCRdb indicates TRBD2, and absent DNA this call remains unverified. This CDR3 region has 16 residues. Germline V gene sequence: CDR1 ENHRY, CDR2 SYGVKD. The CDR3 loop reads CAISESTGQRMRAQYF.